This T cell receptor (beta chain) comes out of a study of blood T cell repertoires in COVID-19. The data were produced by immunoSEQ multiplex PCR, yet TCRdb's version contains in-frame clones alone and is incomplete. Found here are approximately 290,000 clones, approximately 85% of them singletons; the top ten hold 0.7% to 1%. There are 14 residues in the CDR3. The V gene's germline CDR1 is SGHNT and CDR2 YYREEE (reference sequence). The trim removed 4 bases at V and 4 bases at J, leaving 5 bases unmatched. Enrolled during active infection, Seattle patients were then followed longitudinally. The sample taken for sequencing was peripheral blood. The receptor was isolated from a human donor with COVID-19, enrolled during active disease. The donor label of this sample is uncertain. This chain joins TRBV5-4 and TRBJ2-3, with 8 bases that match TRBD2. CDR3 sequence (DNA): TGTGCCAGCAGCGCCGGGACTAGAGCAGATACGCAGTATTTT. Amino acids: CASSAGTRADTQYF.